The following is a T cell receptor (beta chain) sequence with its context. This sample is drawn from a study of blood T cell repertoires in COVID-19. Across the whole study: The United States, Italy and Spain supplied acute and convalescent COVID-19 samples. PBMCs, B-cell-depleted T cells, or T cells were the source of the cDNA or gDNA that made up the material.

V lost 3 bases and J lost 8, with 7 bases in between. Germline V gene lookup returns CDR1 SNHLY and CDR2 FYNNEI. The CDR3 is made up of 11 amino acids. Using immunoSEQ multiplex PCR, the repertoire was profiled, and TCRdb retains in-frame clones only, with some absent. The sample lists 55,000 to 65,000 clones; 89% were seen once. This TCR derives from a woman aged 60-75 years with COVID-19, enrolled during active disease. The sequenced sample consisted of peripheral blood. The chain links TRBV2 to TRBJ1-2, with unresolved D. The CDR3 DNA reads TGTGCCAGCAGTGACCAGGCCGGCTACACCTTC. Its protein is CASSDQAGYTF.